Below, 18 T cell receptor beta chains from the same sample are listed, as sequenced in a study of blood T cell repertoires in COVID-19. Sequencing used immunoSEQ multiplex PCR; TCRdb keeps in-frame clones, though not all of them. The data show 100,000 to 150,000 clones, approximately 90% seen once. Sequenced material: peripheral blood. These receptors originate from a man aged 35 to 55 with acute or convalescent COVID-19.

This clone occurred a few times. As DNA, the CDR3 is TGTGCCAGCAGCTTGGGCCCCGGTAGCAATCAGCCCCAGCATTTT. Protein product: CASSLGPGSNQPQHF. The gene calls are TRBV7-9 and TRBJ1-5; D remains ambiguous. This CDR3 region has 15 residues. Germline V gene data show CDR1 as SEHNR and CDR2 as FQNEAQ (reference sequence). V lost 3 bases and J 0 bases, leaving 9 bases between the germline ends.

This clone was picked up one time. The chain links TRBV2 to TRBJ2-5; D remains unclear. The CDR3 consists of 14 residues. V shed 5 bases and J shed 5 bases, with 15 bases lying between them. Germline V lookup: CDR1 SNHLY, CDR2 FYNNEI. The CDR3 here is CASSPVTMEETQYF. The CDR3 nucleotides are TGTGCCAGCAGTCCCGTCACAATGGAGGAGACCCAGTACTTC.

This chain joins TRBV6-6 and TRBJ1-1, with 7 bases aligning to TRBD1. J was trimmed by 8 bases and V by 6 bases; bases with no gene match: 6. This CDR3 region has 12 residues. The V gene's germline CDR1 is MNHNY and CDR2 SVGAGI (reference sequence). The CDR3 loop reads CASRTPGGEAFF. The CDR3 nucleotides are TGTGCCAGCAGGACCCCAGGGGGGGAAGCTTTCTTT.

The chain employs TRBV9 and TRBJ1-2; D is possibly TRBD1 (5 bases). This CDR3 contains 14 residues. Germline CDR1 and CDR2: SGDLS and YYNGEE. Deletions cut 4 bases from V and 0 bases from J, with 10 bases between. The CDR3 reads CASSQEGANYGYTF. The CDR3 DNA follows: TGTGCCAGCAGCCAGGAAGGGGCTAACTATGGCTACACCTTC.

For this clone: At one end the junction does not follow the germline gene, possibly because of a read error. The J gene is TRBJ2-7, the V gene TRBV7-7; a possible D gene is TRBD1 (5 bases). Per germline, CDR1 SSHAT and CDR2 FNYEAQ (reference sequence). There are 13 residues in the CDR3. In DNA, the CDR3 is TGTGCTAGCAGCTTAAACGACAGATACGAGCAGTACTTC. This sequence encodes CASSLNDRYEQYF.

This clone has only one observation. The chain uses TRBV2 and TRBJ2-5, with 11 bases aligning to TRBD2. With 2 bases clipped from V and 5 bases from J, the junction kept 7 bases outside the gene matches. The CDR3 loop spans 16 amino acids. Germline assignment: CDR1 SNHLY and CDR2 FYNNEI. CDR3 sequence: CASSELGSGGGETQYF. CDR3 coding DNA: TGTGCCAGCAGTGAATTGGGTAGCGGGGGGGGTGAGACCCAGTACTTC.

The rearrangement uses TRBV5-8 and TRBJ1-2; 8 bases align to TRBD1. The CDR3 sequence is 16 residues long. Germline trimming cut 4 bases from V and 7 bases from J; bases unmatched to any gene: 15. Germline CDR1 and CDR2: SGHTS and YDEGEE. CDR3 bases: TGTGCCAGCAGCCCCGATGGGACAGGCTTTTTTGCTGGCTACACCTTC. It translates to CASSPDGTGFFAGYTF.

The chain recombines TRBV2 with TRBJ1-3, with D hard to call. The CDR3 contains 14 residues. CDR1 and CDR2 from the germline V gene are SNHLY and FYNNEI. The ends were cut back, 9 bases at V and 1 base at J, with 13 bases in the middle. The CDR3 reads CARSGAGSGNTIYF. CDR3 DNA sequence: TGTGCCAGGTCTGGTGCCGGGTCTGGAAACACCATATATTTT.

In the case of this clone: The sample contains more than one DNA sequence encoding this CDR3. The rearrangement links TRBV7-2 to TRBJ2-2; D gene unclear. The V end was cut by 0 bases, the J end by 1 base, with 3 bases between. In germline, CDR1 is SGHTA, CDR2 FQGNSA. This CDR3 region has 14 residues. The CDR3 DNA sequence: TGTGCCAGCAGCTTAGCCAGGAACACCGGGGAGCTGTTTTTT. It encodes CASSLARNTGELFF.

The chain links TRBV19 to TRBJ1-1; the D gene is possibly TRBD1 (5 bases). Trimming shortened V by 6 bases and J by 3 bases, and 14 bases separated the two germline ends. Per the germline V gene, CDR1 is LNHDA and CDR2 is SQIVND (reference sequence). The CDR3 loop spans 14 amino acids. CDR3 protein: CASRPGDFDTEAFF. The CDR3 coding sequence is TGTGCCAGTAGACCCGGGGACTTCGACACTGAAGCTTTCTTT.

CDR3 DNA sequence: TGTGCCAGCAGCTTTGTCCGAGGAGGTTACAATGAGCAGTTCTTC. It encodes CASSFVRGGYNEQFF. The chain combines TRBV7-2 with TRBJ2-1; a possible D gene is TRBD2 (5 bases). The CDR3 has 15 amino acids. Trimming pared 3 bases from V and 4 bases from J, leaving 13 bases between. From germline, CDR1 is SGHTA and CDR2 FQGNSA.

As DNA, the CDR3 is TGTGCCAGCAGCTTCGGTCAAGTGAACACTGAAGCTTTCTTT. Amino acid sequence: CASSFGQVNTEAFF. The rearrangement links TRBV7-2 to TRBJ1-1; D unclear. CDR1 is SGHTA and CDR2 is FQGNSA in the germline V gene. This CDR3 contains 14 residues. Trimming removed 3 bases at V and 0 bases at J, with 8 bases between.

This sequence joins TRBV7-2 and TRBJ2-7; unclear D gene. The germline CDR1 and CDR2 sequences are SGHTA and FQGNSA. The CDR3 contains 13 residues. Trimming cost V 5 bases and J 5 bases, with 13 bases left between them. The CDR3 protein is CASSPRVMHEQYF. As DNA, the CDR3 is TGTGCCAGCAGCCCACGGGTCATGCACGAGCAGTACTTC.

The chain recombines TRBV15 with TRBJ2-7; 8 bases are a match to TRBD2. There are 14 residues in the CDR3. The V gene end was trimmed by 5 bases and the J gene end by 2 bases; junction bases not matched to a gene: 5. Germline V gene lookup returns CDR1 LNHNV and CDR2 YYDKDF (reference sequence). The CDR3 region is CATSPRGGPYEQYF. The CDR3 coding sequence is TGTGCCACCAGCCCACGGGGGGGGCCCTACGAGCAGTACTTC. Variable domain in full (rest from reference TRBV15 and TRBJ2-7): DAMVIQNPRYQVTQFGKPVTLSCSQTLNHNVMYWYQQKSSQAPKLLFHYYDKDFNNEADTPDNFQSRRPNTSFCFLDIRSPGLGDTAMYLCATSPRGGPYEQYFGPGTRLTVT.

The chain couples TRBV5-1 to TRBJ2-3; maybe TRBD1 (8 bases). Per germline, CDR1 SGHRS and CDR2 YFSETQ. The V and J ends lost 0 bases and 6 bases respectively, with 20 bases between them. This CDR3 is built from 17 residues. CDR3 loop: CASSLVQPGQGGDTQYF. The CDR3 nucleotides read TGCGCCAGCAGCTTGGTCCAACCAGGACAGGGAGGGGATACGCAGTATTTT.

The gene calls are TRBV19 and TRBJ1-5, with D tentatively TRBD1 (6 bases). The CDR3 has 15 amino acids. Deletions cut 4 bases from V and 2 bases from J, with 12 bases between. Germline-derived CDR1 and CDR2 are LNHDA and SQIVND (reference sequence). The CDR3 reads CASSNREGGNQPQHF. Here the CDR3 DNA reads TGTGCCAGTAGTAACAGGGAAGGTGGCAATCAGCCCCAGCATTTT.

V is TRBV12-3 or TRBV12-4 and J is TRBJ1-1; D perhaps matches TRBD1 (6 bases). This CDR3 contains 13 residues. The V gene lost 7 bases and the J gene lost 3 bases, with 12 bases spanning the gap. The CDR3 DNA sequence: TGTGCCAGCAAACTAGGACAGCACACTGAAGCTTTCTTT. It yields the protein CASKLGQHTEAFF.

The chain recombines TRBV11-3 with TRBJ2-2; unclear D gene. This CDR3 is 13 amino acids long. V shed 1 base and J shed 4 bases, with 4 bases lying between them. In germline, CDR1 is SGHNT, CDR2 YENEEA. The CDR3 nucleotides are TGTGCCAGCAGCTTAGCGAGCACCGGGGAGCTGTTTTTT. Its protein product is CASSLASTGELFF.